The T cell receptor beta chain under discussion was sequenced for a study of blood T cell repertoires in COVID-19. Study context: COVID-19 samples collected from the United States, Italy and Spain covered acute and convalescent phases.

This CDR3 contains 14 residues. The germline gives CDR1 SGHRS, CDR2 YFSETQ. V was pared by 4 bases and J by 2 bases, with 11 bases between. Under the authors' procedure: From reference gene primer amplification, estimates of nucleated cell counts were derived. TCRdb's table, derived via immunoSEQ multiplex PCR, lists solely in-frame clones and lacks some. From that table come the V and J calls and clone size; the DNA was used to work out D and trimming. The table records roughly 150,000 clones, about 80% of them present only once. Sequenced material: peripheral blood. The receptor comes from a man aged 55 to 70 with acute or convalescent COVID-19. The J gene is TRBJ2-3, the V gene TRBV5-1; no clear D. CDR3 residues: CASSIDKNTDTQYF. In DNA form, the CDR3 reads TGCGCCAGCAGCATCGACAAGAACACAGATACGCAGTATTTT. Using reference TRBV5-1 and TRBJ2-3 for the parts outside the CDR3, the full variable domain is KAGVTQTPRYLIKTRGQQVTLSCSPISGHRSVSWYQQTPGQGLQFLFEYFSETQRNKGNFPGRFSGRQFSNSRSEMNVSTLELGDSALYLCASSIDKNTDTQYFGPGTRLTVL.